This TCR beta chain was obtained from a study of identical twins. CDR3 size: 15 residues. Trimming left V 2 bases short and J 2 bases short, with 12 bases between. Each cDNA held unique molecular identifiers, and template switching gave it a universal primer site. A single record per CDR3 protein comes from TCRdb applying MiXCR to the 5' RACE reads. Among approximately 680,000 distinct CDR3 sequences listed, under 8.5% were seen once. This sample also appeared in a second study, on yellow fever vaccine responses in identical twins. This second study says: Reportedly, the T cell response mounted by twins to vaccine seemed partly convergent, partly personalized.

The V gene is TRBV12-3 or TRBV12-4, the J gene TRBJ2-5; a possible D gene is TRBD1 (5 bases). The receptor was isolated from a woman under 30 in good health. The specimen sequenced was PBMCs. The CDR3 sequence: CASSLWGSSQETQYF. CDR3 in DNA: TGTGCCAGCAGTTTATGGGGCTCATCGCAAGAGACCCAGTACTTC.